These 7 T cell receptor beta chains came from one sample sequenced in a study of T cell responses to AZD1222 COVID-19 vaccine. The protocol was immunoSEQ multiplex PCR, while the TCRdb copy is restricted to in-frame clones and leaves out a portion. The top ten hold roughly 11% of the sample, which has about 180,000 clones, 88% seen once. This specimen was peripheral blood, taken 28 days after the second AZD1222 dose. The receptors come from an adult who received the AZD1222 COVID-19 vaccine.

For this clone: The sample holds other DNA sequences that translate to the same CDR3. The V gene is TRBV25-1, the J gene TRBJ1-1; D is unresolved. CDR1 is MGHDK and CDR2 is SYGVNS in the germline V gene. This CDR3 is built from 11 residues. Trimming left V 6 bases short and J 1 base short, with 3 bases between. The CDR3 nucleotides read TGTGCCAGCAGGGAGAACACTGAAGCTTTCTTT. As protein: CASRENTEAFF.

The V and J genes are TRBV7-3 and TRBJ2-1; TRBD2 matches 12 bases. The trim removed 8 bases at V and 1 base at J, leaving 3 bases unmatched. CDR1 and CDR2 from the germline V gene are SGHTA and FQGTGA. The CDR3 spans 15 residues. CDR3 in DNA: TGTGCCAGCTCGGGGACTAGCGGGTCCTACAATGAGCAGTTCTTC. This codes for CASSGTSGSYNEQFF.

The chain recombines TRBV2 with TRBJ2-1; 7 nucleotides align to TRBD1. Germline V gives CDR1 SNHLY, CDR2 FYNNEI. The length of the CDR3 is 16 residues. Unmatched junction bases numbered 11, after V lost 5 bases and J lost 4 bases. This CDR3 reads CASSSPAGTVYNEQFF. The CDR3 bases are TGTGCCAGCAGTTCGCCCGCCGGGACAGTATACAATGAGCAGTTCTTC.

This clone was seen a few times. The chain joins TRBV5-1 to TRBJ2-1; possibly TRBD2 for D (7 bases). Deletions cut 3 bases from V and 2 bases from J, with 15 bases between. Germline V CDR1 and CDR2: SGHRS, YFSETQ. This CDR3 spans 16 amino acids. CDR3 amino acids: CASSSPPRGPYNEQFF. CDR3 bases: TGCGCCAGCAGCTCACCACCGCGGGGGCCCTACAATGAGCAGTTCTTC.

The V and J genes are TRBV28 and TRBJ2-4, with TRBD1 matching over 8 bases. Germline-derived CDR1 and CDR2 are MDHEN and SYDVKM. The CDR3 extends over 16 amino acids. V lost 3 bases to trimming and J lost 1 base; unmatched junction nucleotides: 5. The DNA for the CDR3 is TGTGCCAGCAGTTTCCAGGGGGCTCCCGCCAAAAACATTCAGTACTTC. It encodes CASSFQGAPAKNIQYF.

This chain joins TRBV7-8 and TRBJ2-5, with D possibly being TRBD1 (6 bases). Germline CDR1 is SGHVS and CDR2 is FQNEAQ. The V end was cut by 0 bases, the J end by 1 base, with 9 bases between. The CDR3 consists of 15 residues. The CDR3 protein is CASSLAGQPQETQYF. The CDR3 DNA follows: TGTGCCAGCAGCTTAGCTGGACAGCCCCAAGAGACCCAGTACTTC.

The chain is built from TRBV5-6 and TRBJ2-5; D ambiguous. This CDR3 comprises 14 residues. In germline, CDR1 is SGHDT, CDR2 YYEEEE. Trimming left V 0 bases short and J 2 bases short, with 8 bases between. The CDR3 sequence is CASSLAFLQETQYF. CDR3 bases: TGTGCCAGCAGCTTGGCATTCCTTCAAGAGACCCAGTACTTC.